This passage covers 32 T cell receptor beta chains from one sample sequenced in a study of blood T cell repertoires in COVID-19. The assay was immunoSEQ multiplex PCR, and TCRdb's table has in-frame clones only and misses some. The table includes about 130,000 clones, 70% to 85% detected once. Sequencing was carried out using PBMCs or T cells enriched from blood (not recorded which). These receptors were collected from a man aged 50 or older who had recovered from COVID-19.

CDR3 bases: TGTGCCAGCAGTTCCCATCGACAGGGTGACTCTGGCTACACCTTC. This encodes CASSSHRQGDSGYTF. The chain recombines TRBV27 with TRBJ1-2; 7 bases align to TRBD1. V trimming: 4 bases; J trimming: 7 bases; junction bases outside the gene matches: 12. CDR1 is MNHEY and CDR2 is SMNVEV in the germline V gene (reference sequence). The CDR3 is made up of 15 amino acids.

The chain is built from TRBV18 and TRBJ2-7, with 10 bases lining up with TRBD1. V shed 4 bases and J 1 base; nucleotides not matched to a gene: 4. The CDR3 extends over 15 amino acids. Germline V gene lookup returns CDR1 KGHSH and CDR2 LQKENI. CDR3 loop: CASSHSGQGSYEQYF. CDR3 in DNA: TGTGCCAGCTCACACTCGGGACAGGGGTCCTACGAGCAGTACTTC. The full variable domain, rest sourced from reference TRBV18 and TRBJ2-7, is NAGVMQNPRHLVRRRGQEARLRCSPMKGHSHVYWYRQLPEEGLKFMVYLQKENIIDESGMPKERFSAEFPKEGPSILRIQQVVRGDSAAYFCASSHSGQGSYEQYFGPGTRLTVT.

The chain is built from TRBV20-1 and TRBJ1-1, with D maybe TRBD1 (6 bases). V was trimmed by 3 bases and J by 5 bases, leaving 19 bases between them. The CDR3 length is 15 residues. The V gene's germline CDR1 is DFQATT and CDR2 SNEGSKA (reference sequence). The CDR3 reads CSASRGGMVGTEAFF. Written as DNA, the CDR3 is TGCAGTGCTAGTAGGGGGGGGATGGTCGGTACTGAAGCTTTCTTT.

The J gene is TRBJ2-7, the V gene TRBV7-2, with 7 positions matching TRBD1. The CDR3 sequence is 13 residues long. J lost 6 bases, V lost 6 bases, and 8 bases had no gene match. Germline V gene data show CDR1 as SGHTA and CDR2 as FQGNSA. CDR3 DNA sequence: TGTGCCAGCAGAACCCGACAGGGAGCCGAGCAGTACTTC. Translating it yields CASRTRQGAEQYF.

V usage is TRBV18 and J usage is TRBJ2-5, with 9 bases identical to TRBD1. CDR3 length: 14 amino acids. Losses at the gene ends were 3 bases for V and 5 bases for J; bases not matched to a gene: 4. Germline loops: CDR1 KGHSH, CDR2 LQKENI. The CDR3 bases are TGTGCCAGCTCACCTGGGACAGGGACCGAGACCCAGTACTTC. Its translation is CASSPGTGTETQYF. Using reference TRBV18 and TRBJ2-5 for the parts outside the CDR3, the full variable domain is NAGVMQNPRHLVRRRGQEARLRCSPMKGHSHVYWYRQLPEEGLKFMVYLQKENIIDESGMPKERFSAEFPKEGPSILRIQQVVRGDSAAYFCASSPGTGTETQYFGPGTRLLVL.

The genes are TRBV28 and TRBJ1-1; D is undetermined. CDR3 length: 12 amino acids. V gave up 6 bases and J gave up 2 bases, with 7 bases separating them. Germline CDR1 MDHEN, CDR2 SYDVKM. The CDR3 DNA sequence: TGTGCCAGCAGCCAACAAAACACTGAAGCTTTCTTT. Residues: CASSQQNTEAFF.

The rearrangement uses TRBV28 and TRBJ1-4; weak D call: TRBD1 (5 bases). The V gene's germline CDR1 is MDHEN and CDR2 SYDVKM. The CDR3 totals 14 residues. Trimming stripped 8 bases from V and 1 base from J, with 11 bases between. CDR3 protein: CASCSGGTNEKLFF. CDR3 nucleotide sequence: TGTGCCAGCTGTAGCGGGGGAACTAATGAAAAACTGTTTTTT.

The V gene is TRBV18, the J gene TRBJ2-5; 10 bases are shared with TRBD2. This CDR3 region has 17 residues. Per germline, CDR1 KGHSH and CDR2 LQKENI. V lost 3 bases to trimming and J lost 2 bases; unmatched junction nucleotides: 9. The CDR3 here is CASSPRELAGRQETQYF. In DNA, the CDR3 is TGTGCCAGCTCACCGAGGGAACTAGCGGGGAGACAAGAGACCCAGTACTTC.

This clone has a single count. This rearrangement joins TRBV6-5 to TRBJ2-7; the D gene is possibly TRBD1 (6 bases). Trimming pared 7 bases from V and 2 bases from J, leaving 15 bases between. CDR1 MNHEY and CDR2 SVGAGI come from the germline V gene. The CDR3 is 14 amino acids. In DNA, the CDR3 is TGTGCCAGCACTCTTTTGGGACAAACCTACGAGCAGTACTTC. Protein product: CASTLLGQTYEQYF.

The gene calls are TRBV6-5 and TRBJ2-2; D is unresolved. The CDR3 length is 16 residues. Germline lookup yields CDR1 MNHEY and CDR2 SVGAGI. V lost 1 base and J 1 base, leaving 10 bases between the germline ends. The CDR3 nucleotides are TGTGCCAGCAGTTACTTGGTGGCAGTGAACACCGGGGAGCTGTTTTTT. Encoded protein: CASSYLVAVNTGELFF.

V is TRBV7-9 and J is TRBJ1-6; D possibly corresponds to TRBD1 (6 bases). CDR1 SEHNR and CDR2 FQNEAQ come from the germline V gene (reference sequence). Trimming stripped 5 bases from V and 9 bases from J, with 23 bases between. The CDR3 is 17 amino acids. CDR3 residues: CASSPSRGGQGSSPLHF. The CDR3 DNA is TGTGCCAGCAGCCCTTCGCGGGGGGGGCAGGGTAGTTCACCCCTCCACTTT.

The sample holds one count of this clone. The chain employs TRBV6-2 or TRBV6-3 and TRBJ1-6; D may be TRBD1 (6 bases). The CDR3 is 14 residues long. Trimming pared 5 bases from V and 9 bases from J, leaving 14 bases between. CDR1 and CDR2 (germline): MNHEY, SVGEGT. The CDR3 is CASSDRGARSPLHF. DNA for the CDR3: TGTGCCAGCAGTGACCGGGGGGCGCGTTCACCCCTCCACTTT.

The chain recombines TRBV4-2 with TRBJ1-6; D not resolved. In germline, CDR1 is LGHNA, CDR2 YNFKEQ. This CDR3 is built from 14 residues. V gave up 8 bases and J gave up 9 bases, with 17 bases separating them. CDR3 sequence: CASRGQPDSSPLHF. The CDR3 DNA follows: TGTGCCAGCCGCGGGCAGCCAGATAGTTCACCCCTCCACTTT.

The chain is built from TRBV15 and TRBJ2-2; TRBD1 agrees at 10 bases. This CDR3 has 16 amino acids. Germline loops: CDR1 LNHNV, CDR2 YYDKDF (reference sequence). J gave up 7 bases and V 1 base, and 6 bases lay outside the gene matches. DNA for the CDR3: TGTGCCACCAGCAGAGCCGGGACAGGGGTGGTCGGGGAGCTGTTTTTT. This encodes CATSRAGTGVVGELFF.

This chain connects TRBV7-6 to TRBJ2-5, with TRBD1 matching 9 bases. Losses at the gene ends were 5 bases for V and 3 bases for J; bases not matched to a gene: 1. Germline CDR1 and CDR2: SGHVS and FNYEAQ. The CDR3 runs to 13 residues. CDR3 nucleotides: TGTGCCAGCAGCCGGGACAGGGAAGAGACCCAGTACTTC. Its protein is CASSRDREETQYF. The full variable domain, with the rest looked up from reference TRBV7-6 and TRBJ2-5, is GAGVSQSPRYKVTKRGQDVALRCDPISGHVSLYWYRQALGQGPEFLTYFNYEAQQDKSGLPNDRFSAERPEGSISTLTIQRTEQRDSAMYRCASSRDREETQYFGPGTRLLVL.

The V gene is TRBV6-5, the J gene TRBJ1-2; 10 bases map to TRBD1. From germline, CDR1 is MNHEY and CDR2 SVGAGI. The CDR3 consists of 13 residues. Trimming removed 6 bases from V and 3 bases from J; junction bases left unmatched: 1. The CDR3 region is CASRGTGDYGYTF. In DNA, the CDR3 is TGTGCCAGCAGGGGGACAGGGGACTATGGCTACACCTTC.

This rearrangement joins TRBV6-4 to TRBJ2-7; 9 bases match TRBD2. Germline-derived CDR1 and CDR2 are MRHNA and SNTAGT. The V gene end was trimmed by 7 bases and the J gene end by 7 bases; junction bases not matched to a gene: 11. CDR3 length: 14 amino acids. CDR3 sequence reads: CASKTASGAGEQYF. CDR3 sequence (DNA): TGTGCCAGCAAGACGGCTAGCGGGGCGGGGGAGCAGTACTTC.

Concerning this clone itself: The sample contains more than one DNA sequence encoding this CDR3. This chain connects TRBV4-3 to TRBJ2-4; D possibly corresponds to TRBD1 (5 bases). This CDR3 region has 14 residues. Trimming stripped 0 bases from V and 6 bases from J, with 9 bases between. Germline V gives CDR1 LGHNA, CDR2 YSLEER. The CDR3 spells CASSQEGQGNIQYF. The CDR3 DNA follows: TGCGCCAGCAGCCAAGAAGGGCAGGGAAACATTCAGTACTTC.

V gene TRBV11-1 combines with J gene TRBJ2-7, with TRBD1 matching over 9 bases. This CDR3 has 13 amino acids. After removal of 4 bases from V and 5 bases from J, the junction contained 3 bases not matched to a gene. Per the germline V gene, CDR1 is SGHAT and CDR2 is FQDESV (reference sequence). The CDR3 reads CASSSRDRDEQYF. The CDR3 DNA sequence: TGTGCCAGCAGCTCCCGGGACAGGGACGAGCAGTACTTC.

The chain employs TRBV27 and TRBJ1-1; 10 bases are a match to TRBD1. The germline CDR1 and CDR2 sequences are MNHEY and SMNVEV (reference sequence). The CDR3 length is 15 residues. V lost 5 bases and J lost 4; bases outside the gene matches: 7. The CDR3 bases are TGTGCCAGCAGTCTAGGGACAGGGGTTTTCACTGAAGCTTTCTTT. Translation: CASSLGTGVFTEAFF.

This clone was found a few times. This rearrangement joins TRBV4-3 to TRBJ2-7; 14 bases are a match to TRBD2. The CDR3 contains 16 residues. The germline CDR1 and CDR2 sequences are LGHNA and YSLEER. The V and J ends lost 4 bases and 3 bases, in that order; junction bases with no gene match: 5. This chain's CDR3 is CASSPGTSGGGYEQYF. CDR3 nucleotides: TGCGCCAGCAGCCCGGGGACTAGCGGGGGAGGCTACGAGCAGTACTTC.

This rearrangement joins TRBV7-2 to TRBJ1-2; the D gene is possibly TRBD1 (6 bases). Per germline, CDR1 SGHTA and CDR2 FQGNSA. Trimming stripped 3 bases from V and 8 bases from J, with 13 bases between. CDR3 length: 13 residues. CDR3 nucleotide sequence: TGTGCCAGCAGCTTCTTACAGGGATCCGGCTACACCTTC. Translating gives CASSFLQGSGYTF.

This clone was recorded only once. The rearrangement links TRBV9 to TRBJ2-3; D might be TRBD2 (6 bases). Per the germline V gene, CDR1 is SGDLS and CDR2 is YYNGEE. V lost 3 bases, J lost 2 bases, and 16 bases lay in between. This CDR3 has 16 residues. The CDR3: CASSDLAGGPTDTQYF. The CDR3 DNA reads as TGTGCCAGCAGCGACCTGGCCGGGGGACCCACAGATACGCAGTATTTT.

The chain employs TRBV27 and TRBJ2-7, with D tentatively TRBD1 (7 bases). This CDR3 has 15 amino acids. V was cut by 2 bases and J by 5 bases, with 16 bases left in between. Germline V CDR1 and CDR2: MNHEY, SMNVEV (reference sequence). The CDR3 sequence: CASSLGSQGGHEQYF. CDR3 nucleotides: TGTGCCAGCAGTTTAGGGTCCCAGGGGGGTCACGAGCAGTACTTC.

The J gene is TRBJ1-2, the V gene TRBV7-9; 8 bases map to TRBD1. V shed 4 bases, J shed 8 bases, and the junction held 9 bases outside the gene matches. The CDR3 spans 14 residues. In germline, CDR1 is SEHNR, CDR2 FQNEAQ (reference sequence). CDR3 in amino acids: CASSSDREAMGYTF. Here the CDR3 DNA reads TGTGCCAGCAGCTCGGACAGGGAGGCTATGGGCTACACCTTC.

The chain combines TRBV7-3 with TRBJ2-1; TRBD2 aligns across 12 bases. The CDR3 has 15 amino acids. The germline V gene has CDR1 SGHTA and CDR2 FQGTGA. The trim removed 6 bases at V and 3 bases at J, leaving 3 bases unmatched. The CDR3 nucleotides are TGTGCCAGCAGACAACTAGCGGGGGGCTACAATGAGCAGTTCTTC. It specifies CASRQLAGGYNEQFF. Combining the CDR3 with reference TRBV7-3 and TRBJ2-1 gives the whole variable domain GAGVSQTPSNKVTEKGKYVELRCDPISGHTALYWYRQSLGQGPEFLIYFQGTGAADDSGLPNDRFFAVRPEGSVSTLKIQRTERGDSAVYLCASRQLAGGYNEQFFGPGTRLTVL.

This clone was counted once. The chain combines TRBV7-8 with TRBJ1-5; possibly TRBD1 for D (6 bases). V gave up 4 bases and J gave up 7 bases, with 26 bases separating them. Germline CDR1 reads SGHVS; CDR2 reads FQNEAQ. The CDR3 is 18 residues long. CDR3 nucleotides: TGTGCCAGCAGCTCGCCCCAGGGGTCGCGAGTTGTGGACCAGCCCCAGCATTTT. Its protein is CASSSPQGSRVVDQPQHF.

The chain carries TRBV18 and TRBJ2-5, with D perhaps TRBD2 (6 bases). The germline V gene has CDR1 KGHSH and CDR2 LQKENI. This CDR3 has 13 residues. The V end was cut by 3 bases, the J end by 3 bases, with 8 bases between. The CDR3 sequence: CASSPASEETQYF. The DNA for the CDR3 is TGTGCCAGCTCACCGGCTAGCGAAGAGACCCAGTACTTC. Supplemented by reference TRBV18 and TRBJ2-5, the full variable domain reads NAGVMQNPRHLVRRRGQEARLRCSPMKGHSHVYWYRQLPEEGLKFMVYLQKENIIDESGMPKERFSAEFPKEGPSILRIQQVVRGDSAAYFCASSPASEETQYFGPGTRLLVL.

The chain has TRBV5-4 and TRBJ2-5; 7 bases match TRBD1. Germline loops: CDR1 SGHNT, CDR2 YYREEE (reference sequence). The CDR3 extends over 13 amino acids. Germline trimming cut 6 bases from V and 4 bases from J; bases unmatched to any gene: 6. The CDR3 spells CASNQGVGETQYF. In DNA, the CDR3 is TGTGCCAGCAACCAGGGGGTTGGAGAGACCCAGTACTTC.

The chain combines TRBV11-2 with TRBJ1-1, with D uncertain. The V gene lost 5 bases and the J gene lost 2 bases, with 9 bases spanning the gap. The V gene's germline CDR1 is SGHAT and CDR2 FQNNGV. The CDR3 is 13 amino acids. The CDR3 sequence is CASSTQANTEAFF. Written as DNA, the CDR3 is TGTGCCAGCAGCACTCAGGCAAACACTGAAGCTTTCTTT.

The chain joins TRBV7-6 to TRBJ2-1, with D perhaps matching TRBD2 (6 bases). Per the germline V gene, CDR1 is SGHVS and CDR2 is FNYEAQ. The CDR3 covers 14 residues. Trimming removed 4 bases at V and 8 bases at J, with 15 bases between. For the CDR3, the DNA is TGTGCCAGCAGCTCGAGGGTCCCGGGGGATGAGCAGTTCTTC. As protein: CASSSRVPGDEQFF.

CDR3 sequence reads: CASWGPGRRGQMEQYF. The CDR3, as DNA: TGCGCCAGCTGGGGGCCGGGGCGGCGGGGGCAAATGGAGCAGTACTTC. The gene calls are TRBV10-1 and TRBJ2-7, with D possibly TRBD2 on 7 matching bases. Germline-derived CDR1 and CDR2 are WNHNN and SYGVQD (reference sequence). The CDR3 covers 16 residues. The V gene lost 8 bases and the J gene lost 7 bases, with 27 bases spanning the gap.